This TCR beta chain stems from a study of control samples from healthy donors and cancer patients. The CDR3 spans 17 residues. Trimming left V 2 bases short and J 0 bases short, with 13 bases between. CDR1 is KGHDR and CDR2 is SFDVKD in the germline V gene. Produced via immunoSEQ multiplex PCR; TCRdb's table is partial and in-frame only. The table has about 44,000 clones, 65% to 80% seen once. Sequenced sample: formalin-fixed, paraffin-embedded tissue. This receptor was obtained from a male donor with melanoma. The rearrangement joins TRBV24-1 to TRBJ2-1, with D unresolved. DNA of the CDR3: TGTGCCACCAGTGATTCCCCTCCGGGTACCTCCTACAATGAGCAGTTCTTC. It is translated as CATSDSPPGTSYNEQFF.